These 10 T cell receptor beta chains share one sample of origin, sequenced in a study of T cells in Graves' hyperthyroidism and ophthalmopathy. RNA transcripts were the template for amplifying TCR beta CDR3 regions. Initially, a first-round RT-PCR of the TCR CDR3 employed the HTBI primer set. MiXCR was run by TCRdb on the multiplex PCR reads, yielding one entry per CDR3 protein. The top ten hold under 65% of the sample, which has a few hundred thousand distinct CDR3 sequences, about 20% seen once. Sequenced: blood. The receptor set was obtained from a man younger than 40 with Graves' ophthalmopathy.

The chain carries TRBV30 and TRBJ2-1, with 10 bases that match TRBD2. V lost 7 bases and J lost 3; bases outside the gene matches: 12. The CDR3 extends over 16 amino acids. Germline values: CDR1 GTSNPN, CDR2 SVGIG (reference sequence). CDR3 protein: CAFLNRGTSDYNEQFF. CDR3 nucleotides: TGTGCCTTCCTAAATCGGGGGACTAGCGACTACAATGAGCAGTTCTTC.

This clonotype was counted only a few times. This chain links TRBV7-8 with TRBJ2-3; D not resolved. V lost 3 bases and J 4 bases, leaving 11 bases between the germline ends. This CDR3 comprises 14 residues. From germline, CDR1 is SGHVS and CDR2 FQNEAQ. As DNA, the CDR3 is TGTGCCAGCAGCTTTACTACGGTGGCAGATACGCAGTATTTT. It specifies CASSFTTVADTQYF.

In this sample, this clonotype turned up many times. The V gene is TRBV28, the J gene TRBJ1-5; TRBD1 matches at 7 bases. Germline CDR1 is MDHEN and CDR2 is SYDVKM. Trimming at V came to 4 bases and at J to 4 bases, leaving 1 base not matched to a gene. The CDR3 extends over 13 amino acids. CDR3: CASSSDRNQPQHF. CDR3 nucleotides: TGTGCCAGCAGTTCGGACAGGAATCAGCCCCAGCATTTT.

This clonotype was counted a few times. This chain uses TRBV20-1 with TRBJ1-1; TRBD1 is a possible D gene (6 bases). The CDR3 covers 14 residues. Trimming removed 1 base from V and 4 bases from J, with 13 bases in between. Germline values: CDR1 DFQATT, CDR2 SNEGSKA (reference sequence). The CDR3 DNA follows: TGCAGTGCTAGAGCAGGGGTTTCGGGCACTGAAGCTTTCTTT. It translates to CSARAGVSGTEAFF.

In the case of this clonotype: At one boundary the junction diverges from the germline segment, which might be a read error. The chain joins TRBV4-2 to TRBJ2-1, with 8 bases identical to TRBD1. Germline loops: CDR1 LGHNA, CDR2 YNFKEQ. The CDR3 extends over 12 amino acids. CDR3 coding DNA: TGTGCCAGCAGCCAAGTCCAGGGGGCGGTACTCTTC. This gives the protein CASSQVQGAVLF.

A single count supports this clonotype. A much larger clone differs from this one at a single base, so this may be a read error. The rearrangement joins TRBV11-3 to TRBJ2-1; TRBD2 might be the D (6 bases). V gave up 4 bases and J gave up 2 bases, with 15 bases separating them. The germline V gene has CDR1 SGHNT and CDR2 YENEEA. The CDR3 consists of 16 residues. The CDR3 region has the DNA TGTGCCAGCAGCTCTCCTCGGGACTCCGCCTACAATGAGCAGTTCTTC. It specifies CASSSPRDSAYNEQFF.

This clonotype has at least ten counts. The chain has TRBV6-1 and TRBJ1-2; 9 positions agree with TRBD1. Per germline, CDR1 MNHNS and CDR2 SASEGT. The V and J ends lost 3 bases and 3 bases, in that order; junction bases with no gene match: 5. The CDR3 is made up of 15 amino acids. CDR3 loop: CASSDPGQGYYGYTF. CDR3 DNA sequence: TGTGCCAGCAGTGATCCGGGACAGGGTTACTATGGCTACACCTTC.

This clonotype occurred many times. CDR3 residues: CASNRGSSYNEQFF. The CDR3 DNA follows: TGTGCCAGTAATAGGGGTTCCTCCTACAATGAGCAGTTCTTC. V and J are TRBV11-2 and TRBJ2-1; a possible D gene is TRBD1 (5 bases). Germline CDR1 SGHAT, CDR2 FQNNGV. V lost 9 bases, J lost 0 bases, and 12 bases lay in between. This CDR3 region has 14 residues.

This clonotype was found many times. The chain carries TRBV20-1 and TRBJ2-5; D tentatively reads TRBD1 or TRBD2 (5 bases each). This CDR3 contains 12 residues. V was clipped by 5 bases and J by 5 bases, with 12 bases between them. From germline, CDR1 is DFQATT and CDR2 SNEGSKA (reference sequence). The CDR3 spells CSARDAGETQYF. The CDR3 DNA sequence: TGCAGTGCTCGGGACGCCGGGGAGACCCAGTACTTC.

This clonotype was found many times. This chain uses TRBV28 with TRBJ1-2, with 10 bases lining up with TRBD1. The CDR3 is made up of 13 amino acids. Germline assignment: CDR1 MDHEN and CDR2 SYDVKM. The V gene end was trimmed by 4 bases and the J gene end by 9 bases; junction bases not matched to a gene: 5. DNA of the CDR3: TGTGCCAGCAGTTGGGACAGGGGTATGAGCTACACCTTC. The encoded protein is CASSWDRGMSYTF.